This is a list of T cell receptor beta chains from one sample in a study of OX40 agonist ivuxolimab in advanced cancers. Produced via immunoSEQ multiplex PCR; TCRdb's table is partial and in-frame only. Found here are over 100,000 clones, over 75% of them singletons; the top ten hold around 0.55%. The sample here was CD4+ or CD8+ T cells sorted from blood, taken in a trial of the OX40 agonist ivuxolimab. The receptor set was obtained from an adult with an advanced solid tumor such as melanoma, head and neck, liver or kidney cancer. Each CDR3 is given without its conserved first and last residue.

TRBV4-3,ASSQDQGTLST
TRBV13,ASSYSDAYYEQY
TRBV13,ASSLSTRLASTDTQY
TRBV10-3,AISELGTNTEAF
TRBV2,ASSPLGNTEAF
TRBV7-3,ASSSLAGGRNEQF
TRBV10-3,AINDRTTGELF
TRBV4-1,ASSQGDSENTGELF
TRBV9,ASSVGLQETQY
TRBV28,ASFRRDGNYGYT
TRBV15,ATSRGWNTEAF
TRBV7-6,ASSLASGVGVNEQF
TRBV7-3,ASSPGNNYEQY
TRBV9,ASSVAPGGPTDTQY
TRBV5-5,ASSLEYRVRGETQY
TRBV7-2,ASSPGYNYGYT
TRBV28,ASSLEDRNNSPLH
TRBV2,ASGSGGVGTQY
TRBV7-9,ASSLGPGTDTQY
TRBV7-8,ASRFADTQY
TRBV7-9,ASSLRQGNTEAF
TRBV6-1,ASRNRDSQPQH
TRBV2,ASSELGQDQETQY
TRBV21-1,ASSRRQGKDTGELF
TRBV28,ASSPGGPYGYT
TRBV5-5,ASSENVGYGYT
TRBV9,ASSVGSGTGRSGNTIY